This T cell receptor beta chain was identified in a study of spatial heterogeneity in lung cancer. About the study: Strong correlation was found between tumor-region TCR transcript counts and a T cell module score from matched bulk RNA-seq. Across the raw uncorrected reads, a unique TCR and UMI combination was observed, on average, more than ten times.

Regarding time point: sample taken at primary tumor resection. The sequenced material consisted of unsorted whole RNA from tumor, nontumor lung or frozen PBMC. In TCRdb, the 5' RACE reads were re-called with MiXCR into one record per CDR3 protein. The table has 16,000 or so distinct CDR3 sequences, approximately 6.8% seen once. Study outcomes and limitations: Mutation tallies in tumors tracked expanded intratumoral alpha and beta TCR counts.

Per the germline V gene, CDR1 is SGHRS and CDR2 is YFSETQ. Between the trimmed V and J ends, which lost 3 bases and 0 bases, there was a span of 9 bases. The CDR3 is made up of 15 amino acids. This clonotype has a count of ten or more. Its matching antigen is unknown. The library was designed around alpha chains, so this beta chain is a stray read whose abundance carries little weight. The sample was lung tumor tissue, taken at surgery. This TCR was sampled from a female donor with early-stage non-small cell lung cancer. The chain carries TRBV5-1 and TRBJ1-4; no reliable D call. The CDR3 coding sequence is TGCGCCAGCAGCTCCGACCGATCAACTAATGAAAAACTGTTTTTT. It yields the protein CASSSDRSTNEKLFF.